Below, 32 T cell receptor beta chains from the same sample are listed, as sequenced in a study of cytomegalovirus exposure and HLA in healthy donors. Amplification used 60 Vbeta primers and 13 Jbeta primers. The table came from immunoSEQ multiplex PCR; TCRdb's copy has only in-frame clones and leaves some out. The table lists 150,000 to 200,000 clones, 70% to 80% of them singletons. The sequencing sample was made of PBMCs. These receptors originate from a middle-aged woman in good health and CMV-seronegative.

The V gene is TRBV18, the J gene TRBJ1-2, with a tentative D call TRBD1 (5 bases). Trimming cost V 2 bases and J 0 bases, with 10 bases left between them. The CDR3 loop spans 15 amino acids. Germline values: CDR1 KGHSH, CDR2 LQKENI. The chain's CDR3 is CASSPMTETNYGYTF. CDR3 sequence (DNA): TGTGCCAGCTCACCAATGACAGAAACTAACTATGGCTACACCTTC. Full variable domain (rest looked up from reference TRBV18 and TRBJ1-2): NAGVMQNPRHLVRRRGQEARLRCSPMKGHSHVYWYRQLPEEGLKFMVYLQKENIIDESGMPKERFSAEFPKEGPSILRIQQVVRGDSAAYFCASSPMTETNYGYTFGSGTRLTVV.

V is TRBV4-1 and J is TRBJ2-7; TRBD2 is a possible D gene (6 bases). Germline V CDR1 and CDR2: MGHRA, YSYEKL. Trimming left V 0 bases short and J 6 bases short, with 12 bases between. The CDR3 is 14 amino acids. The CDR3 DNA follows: TGCGCCAGCAGCCAAGAGTACTGGGGAGGCGAGCAGTACTTC. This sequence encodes CASSQEYWGGEQYF.

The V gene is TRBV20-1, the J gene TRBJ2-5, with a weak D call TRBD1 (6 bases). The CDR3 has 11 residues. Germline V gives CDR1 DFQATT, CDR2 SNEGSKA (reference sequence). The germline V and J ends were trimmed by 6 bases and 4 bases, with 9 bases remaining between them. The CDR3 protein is CSAGQPETQYF. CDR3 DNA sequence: TGCAGTGCCGGACAGCCAGAGACCCAGTACTTC.

The CDR3 coding sequence is TGTGCCAGCAGTCGGACTAGCGTTAACAATGAGCAGTTCTTC. Amino acid sequence: CASSRTSVNNEQFF. J is TRBJ2-1 and V is TRBV6-1; TRBD2 matches at 9 bases. The germline V gene encodes CDR1 MNHNS and CDR2 SASEGT. The CDR3 extends over 14 amino acids. Trimming took 5 bases from V and 5 from J; bases not matched to a gene: 4.

The CDR3 DNA follows: TGCGCCAGCAGCCAAGAGGCTGTACGGGGCTATGGCTACACCTTC. Its protein is CASSQEAVRGYGYTF. This chain joins TRBV4-1 and TRBJ1-2; no reliable D call. Trimming shortened V by 0 bases and J by 4 bases, and 12 bases separated the two germline ends. This CDR3 is 15 amino acids long. Germline V CDR1 and CDR2: MGHRA, YSYEKL.

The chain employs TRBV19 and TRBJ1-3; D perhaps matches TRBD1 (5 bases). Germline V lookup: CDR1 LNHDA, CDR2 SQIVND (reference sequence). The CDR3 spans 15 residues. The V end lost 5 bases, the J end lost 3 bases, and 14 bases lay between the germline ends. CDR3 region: CASSSYRDYGNTIYF. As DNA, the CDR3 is TGTGCCAGTAGTTCCTACCGGGACTATGGAAACACCATATATTTT.

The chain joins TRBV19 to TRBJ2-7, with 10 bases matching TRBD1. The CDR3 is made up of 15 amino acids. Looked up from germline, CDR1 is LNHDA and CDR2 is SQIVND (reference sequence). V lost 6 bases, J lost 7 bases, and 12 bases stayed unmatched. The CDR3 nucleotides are TGTGCCAGTAGCCAAAAGGGACAGGGGACATGGGAGCAGTACTTC. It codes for CASSQKGQGTWEQYF.

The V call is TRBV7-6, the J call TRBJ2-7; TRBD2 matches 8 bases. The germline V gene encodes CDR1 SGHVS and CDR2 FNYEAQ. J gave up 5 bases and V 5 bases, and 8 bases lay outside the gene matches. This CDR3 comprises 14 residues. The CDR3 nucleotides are TGTGCCAGCAGCGCGGCTAGCGGGTTTGACGAGCAGTACTTC. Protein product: CASSAASGFDEQYF.

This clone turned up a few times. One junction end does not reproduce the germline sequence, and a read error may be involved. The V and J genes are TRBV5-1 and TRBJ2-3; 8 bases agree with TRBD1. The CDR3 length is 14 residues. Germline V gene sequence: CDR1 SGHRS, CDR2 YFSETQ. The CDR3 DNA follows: TGCGCCAGCAGATTGGGACAGGATACAGATACGCAGTATTTT. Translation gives CASRLGQDTDTQYF.

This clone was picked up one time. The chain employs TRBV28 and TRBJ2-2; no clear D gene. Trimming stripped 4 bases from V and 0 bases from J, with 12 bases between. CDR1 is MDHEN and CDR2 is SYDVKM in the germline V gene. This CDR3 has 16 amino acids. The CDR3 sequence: CASSSQEPPNTGELFF. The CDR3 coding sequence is TGTGCCAGCAGTTCGCAGGAACCCCCGAACACCGGGGAGCTGTTTTTT.

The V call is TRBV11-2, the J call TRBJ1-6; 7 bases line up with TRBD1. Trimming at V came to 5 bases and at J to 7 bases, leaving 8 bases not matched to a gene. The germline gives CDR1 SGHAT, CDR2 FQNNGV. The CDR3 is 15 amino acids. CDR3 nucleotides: TGTGCCAGCAGCGTGACAGGGAGAATGAATTCACCCCTCCACTTT. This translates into CASSVTGRMNSPLHF. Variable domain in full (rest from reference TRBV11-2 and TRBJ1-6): EAGVAQSPRYKIIEKRQSVAFWCNPISGHATLYWYQQILGQGPKLLIQFQNNGVVDDSQLPKDRFSAERLKGVDSTLKIQPAKLEDSAVYLCASSVTGRMNSPLHFGNGTRLTVT.

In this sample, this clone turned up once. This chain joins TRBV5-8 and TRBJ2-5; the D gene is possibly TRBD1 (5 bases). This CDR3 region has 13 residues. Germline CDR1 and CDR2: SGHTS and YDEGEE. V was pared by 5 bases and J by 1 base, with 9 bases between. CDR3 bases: TGTGCCAGCAGACAGGATATCCAAGAGACCCAGTACTTC. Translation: CASRQDIQETQYF.

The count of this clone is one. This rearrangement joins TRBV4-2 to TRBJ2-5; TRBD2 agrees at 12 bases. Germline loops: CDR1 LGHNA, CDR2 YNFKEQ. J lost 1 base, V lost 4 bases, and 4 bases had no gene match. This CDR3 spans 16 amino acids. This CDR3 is CASSPTSGGSQETQYF. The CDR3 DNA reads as TGTGCCAGCAGCCCGACTAGCGGGGGTAGCCAAGAGACCCAGTACTTC.

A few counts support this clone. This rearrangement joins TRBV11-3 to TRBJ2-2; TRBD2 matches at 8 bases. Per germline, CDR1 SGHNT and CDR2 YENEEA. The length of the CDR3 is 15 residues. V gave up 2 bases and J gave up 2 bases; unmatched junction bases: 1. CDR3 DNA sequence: TGTGCCAGCAGCTTACGGGAGGGTAACACCGGGGAGCTGTTTTTT. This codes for CASSLREGNTGELFF.

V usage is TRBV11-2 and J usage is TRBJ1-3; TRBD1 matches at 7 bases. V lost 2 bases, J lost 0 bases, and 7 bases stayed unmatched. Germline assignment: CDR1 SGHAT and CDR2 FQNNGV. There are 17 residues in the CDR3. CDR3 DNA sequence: TGTGCCAGCAGCTTATGGGACAGCACCTTCTCTGGAAACACCATATATTTT. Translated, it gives CASSLWDSTFSGNTIYF. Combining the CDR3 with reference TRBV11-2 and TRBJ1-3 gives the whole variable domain EAGVAQSPRYKIIEKRQSVAFWCNPISGHATLYWYQQILGQGPKLLIQFQNNGVVDDSQLPKDRFSAERLKGVDSTLKIQPAKLEDSAVYLCASSLWDSTFSGNTIYFGEGSWLTVV.

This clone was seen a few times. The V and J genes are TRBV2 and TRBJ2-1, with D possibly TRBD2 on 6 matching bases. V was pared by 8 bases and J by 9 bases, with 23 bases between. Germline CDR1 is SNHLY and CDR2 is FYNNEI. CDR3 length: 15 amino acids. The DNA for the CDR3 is TGTGCCAGCGGTAGGAGGAACGGGGGTTACGGTGAGCAGTTCTTC. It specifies CASGRRNGGYGEQFF.

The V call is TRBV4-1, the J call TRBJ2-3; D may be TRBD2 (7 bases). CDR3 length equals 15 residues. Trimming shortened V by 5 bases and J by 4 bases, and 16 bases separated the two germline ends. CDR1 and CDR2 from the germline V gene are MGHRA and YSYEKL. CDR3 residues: CASSSYGGGADTQYF. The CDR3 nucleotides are TGCGCCAGCAGCTCGTATGGGGGGGGCGCAGATACGCAGTATTTT.

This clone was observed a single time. The CDR3 spells CASSNGMNTEAFF. CDR3 sequence (DNA): TGTGCCAGCTCGAACGGGATGAACACTGAAGCTTTCTTT. The chain couples TRBV18 to TRBJ1-1; D is ambiguous. Germline CDR1 KGHSH, CDR2 LQKENI. The CDR3 is 13 amino acids. V was shortened by 6 bases and J by 0 bases, with 8 bases between the two germline ends.

CDR3 nucleotides: TGTGCCAGCAGTTTACTCTCGGGACAAAGCTCCTACAATGAGCAGTTCTTC. It specifies CASSLLSGQSSYNEQFF. The chain carries TRBV5-8 and TRBJ2-1, with a weak D call TRBD1 (6 bases). Trimming cost V 5 bases and J 0 bases, with 18 bases left between them. CDR1 SGHTS and CDR2 YDEGEE come from the germline V gene. The CDR3 loop spans 17 amino acids.

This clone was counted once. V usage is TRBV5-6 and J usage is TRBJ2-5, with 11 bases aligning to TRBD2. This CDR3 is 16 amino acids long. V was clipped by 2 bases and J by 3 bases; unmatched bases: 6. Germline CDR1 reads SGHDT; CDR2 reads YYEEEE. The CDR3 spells CASSFLGTSGEETQYF. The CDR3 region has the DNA TGTGCCAGCAGCTTCCTAGGGACTAGCGGAGAAGAGACCCAGTACTTC.

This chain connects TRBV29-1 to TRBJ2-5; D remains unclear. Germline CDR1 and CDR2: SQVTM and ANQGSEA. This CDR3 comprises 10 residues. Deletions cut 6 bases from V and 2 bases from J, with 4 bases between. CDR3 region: CSVLQETQYF. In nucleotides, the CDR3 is TGCAGCGTCCTTCAAGAGACCCAGTACTTC.

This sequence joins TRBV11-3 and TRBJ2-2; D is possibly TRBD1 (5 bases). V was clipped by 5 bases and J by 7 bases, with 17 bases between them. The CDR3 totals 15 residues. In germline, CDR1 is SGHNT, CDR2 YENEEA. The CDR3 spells CASSPPTGFGGELFF. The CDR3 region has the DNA TGTGCCAGCAGCCCACCTACAGGTTTCGGCGGGGAGCTGTTTTTT.

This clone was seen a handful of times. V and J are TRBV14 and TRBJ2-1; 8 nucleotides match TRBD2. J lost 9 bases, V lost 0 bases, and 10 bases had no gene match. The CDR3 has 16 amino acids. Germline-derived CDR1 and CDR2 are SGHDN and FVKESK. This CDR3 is CASSQDPRGGRGEQFF. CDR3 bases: TGTGCCAGCAGCCAAGATCCACGGGGGGGCAGGGGTGAGCAGTTCTTC.

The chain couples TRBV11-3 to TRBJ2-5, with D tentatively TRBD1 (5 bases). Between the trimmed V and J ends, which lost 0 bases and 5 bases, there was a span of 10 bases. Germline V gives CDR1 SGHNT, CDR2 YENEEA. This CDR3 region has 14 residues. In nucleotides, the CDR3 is TGTGCCAGCAGCTTAGACAGGGTTTGGGAGACCCAGTACTTC. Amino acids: CASSLDRVWETQYF.

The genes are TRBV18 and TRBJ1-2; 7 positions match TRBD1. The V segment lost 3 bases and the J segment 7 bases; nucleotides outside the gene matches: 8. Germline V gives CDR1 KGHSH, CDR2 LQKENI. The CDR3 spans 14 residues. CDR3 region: CASSPTGDTFGYTF. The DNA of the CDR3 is TGTGCCAGCTCACCTACAGGGGACACTTTTGGCTACACCTTC.

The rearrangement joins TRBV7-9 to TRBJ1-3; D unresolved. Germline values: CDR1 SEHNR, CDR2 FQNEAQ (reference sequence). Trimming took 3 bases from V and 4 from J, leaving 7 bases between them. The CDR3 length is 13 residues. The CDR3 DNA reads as TGTGCCAGCAGCTTCCAACAGGGAAACACCATATATTTT. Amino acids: CASSFQQGNTIYF.

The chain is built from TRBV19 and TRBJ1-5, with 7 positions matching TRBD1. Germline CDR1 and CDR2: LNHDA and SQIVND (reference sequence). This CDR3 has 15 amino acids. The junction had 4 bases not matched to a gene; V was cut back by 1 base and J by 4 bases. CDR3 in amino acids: CASSIGGTVNQPQHF. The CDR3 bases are TGTGCCAGTAGTATAGGGGGGACAGTTAATCAGCCCCAGCATTTT.

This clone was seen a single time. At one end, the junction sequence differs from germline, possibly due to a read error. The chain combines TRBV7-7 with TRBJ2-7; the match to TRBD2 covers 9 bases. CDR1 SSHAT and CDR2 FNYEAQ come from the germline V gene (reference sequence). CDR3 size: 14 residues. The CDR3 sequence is CASKIAGVPYEQYF. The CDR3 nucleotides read TGTGCTAGCAAAATAGCGGGAGTTCCTTACGAGCAGTACTTC.

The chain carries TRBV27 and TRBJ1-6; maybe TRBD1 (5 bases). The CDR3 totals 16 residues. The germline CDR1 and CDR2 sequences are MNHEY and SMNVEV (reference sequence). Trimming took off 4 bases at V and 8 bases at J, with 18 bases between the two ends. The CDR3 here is CASSSLQPGGDSPLHF. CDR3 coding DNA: TGTGCCAGCAGTTCTTTGCAGCCGGGGGGGGATTCACCCCTCCACTTT.

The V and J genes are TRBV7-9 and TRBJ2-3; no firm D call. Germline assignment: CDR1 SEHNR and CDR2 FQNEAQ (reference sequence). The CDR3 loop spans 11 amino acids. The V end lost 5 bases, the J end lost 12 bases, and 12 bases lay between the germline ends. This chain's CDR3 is CASSPNDLQYF. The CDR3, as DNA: TGTGCCAGCAGCCCTAACGATTTACAGTATTTT.

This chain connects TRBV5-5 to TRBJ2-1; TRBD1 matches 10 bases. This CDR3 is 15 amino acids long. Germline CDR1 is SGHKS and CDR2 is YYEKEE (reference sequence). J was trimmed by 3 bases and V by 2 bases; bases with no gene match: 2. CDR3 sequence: CASSLGTGVYNEQFF. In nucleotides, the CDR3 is TGTGCCAGCAGCTTAGGGACAGGGGTCTACAATGAGCAGTTCTTC.

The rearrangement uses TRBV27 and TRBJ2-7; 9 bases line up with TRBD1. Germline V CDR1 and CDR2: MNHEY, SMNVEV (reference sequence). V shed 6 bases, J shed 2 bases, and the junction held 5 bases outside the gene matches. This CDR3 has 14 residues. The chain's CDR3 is CASRLQGAPYEQYF. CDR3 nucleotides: TGTGCCAGCAGGCTACAGGGGGCCCCCTACGAGCAGTACTTC.